The 25 T cell receptor beta chains given below trace back to one sample, sequenced in a study of CD8+ T cells in alopecia areata. Reverse transcription of extracted RNA yielded cDNA, which provided the sequencing template. Produced via immunoSEQ multiplex PCR; TCRdb's table is partial and in-frame only. The sample has fewer than 200,000 clones; 50% to 60% are singletons. This specimen consisted of CD4+ T cells sorted from blood, obtained at week 0. The receptors originated from a human donor with alopecia areata.

There are a few counts of this clone. The chain couples TRBV28 to TRBJ1-3, with D unresolved. The CDR3 runs to 14 residues. Germline V CDR1 and CDR2: MDHEN, SYDVKM. Trimming pared 6 bases from V and 4 bases from J, leaving 13 bases between. This CDR3 is CASSLRAGGNTIYF. The CDR3 nucleotides read TGTGCCAGCAGCTTGCGAGCTGGGGGAAACACCATATATTTT.

V is TRBV29-1 and J is TRBJ2-7; D is uncertain. Germline V gives CDR1 SQVTM, CDR2 ANQGSEA. CDR3 length: 11 residues. Trimming cost V 4 bases and J 3 bases, with 7 bases left between them. The CDR3 bases are TGCAGCGTTGGTCGTGACTACGAGCAGTACTTC. Translating gives CSVGRDYEQYF.

This clone came up once. The V and J genes are TRBV9 and TRBJ1-1; no clear D gene. Germline V gene data show CDR1 as SGDLS and CDR2 as YYNGEE. The V end lost 0 bases, the J end lost 1 base, and 13 bases lay between the germline ends. This CDR3 has 16 amino acids. The CDR3 reads CASSVASGVGNTEAFF. The CDR3 nucleotides are TGTGCCAGCAGCGTAGCAAGTGGTGTCGGGAACACTGAAGCTTTCTTT.

This clone was found a few times. The J gene is TRBJ2-7, the V gene TRBV14; TRBD1 agrees at 9 bases. CDR3 size: 16 residues. With 0 bases clipped from V and 3 bases from J, the junction kept 6 bases outside the gene matches. CDR1 and CDR2 from the germline V gene are SGHDN and FVKESK. The CDR3 DNA reads TGTGCCAGCAGCCAAGATCGGGGGACAGGGATCTACGAGCAGTACTTC. Amino acids: CASSQDRGTGIYEQYF.

The chain links TRBV5-6 to TRBJ1-2, with a tentative D call TRBD1 (5 bases). The germline V gene encodes CDR1 SGHDT and CDR2 YYEEEE. The CDR3 length is 14 residues. Between the trimmed V and J ends, which lost 4 bases and 6 bases, there was a span of 16 bases. CDR3 nucleotide sequence: TGTGCCAGCAGCCCGGACATGACTGGCGATGGCTACACCTTC. Residues: CASSPDMTGDGYTF.

The gene calls are TRBV2 and TRBJ2-2; D possibly corresponds to TRBD1 (6 bases). Germline V gene sequence: CDR1 SNHLY, CDR2 FYNNEI. V was trimmed by 5 bases and J by 0 bases, leaving 13 bases between them. CDR3 length: 16 amino acids. The CDR3 region has the DNA TGTGCCAGCAGTATCCAGGGGCTACCGAACACCGGGGAGCTGTTTTTT. It codes for CASSIQGLPNTGELFF.

As DNA, the CDR3 is TGTGCCTGGAGTTCTTTCCCCTTCAATGAGCAGTTCTTC. Translation: CAWSSFPFNEQFF. V gene TRBV30 combines with J gene TRBJ2-1; D ambiguous. The CDR3 sequence is 13 residues long. V lost 2 bases to trimming and J lost 6 bases, with 11 bases between them. Per the germline V gene, CDR1 is GTSNPN and CDR2 is SVGIG (reference sequence).

This clone was recorded a few times. The genes are TRBV7-8 and TRBJ2-1; D tentatively fits TRBD1 or TRBD2 (5 bases each). Trimming stripped 3 bases from V and 6 bases from J, with 15 bases between. This CDR3 is built from 15 residues. Germline CDR1 and CDR2: SGHVS and FQNEAQ. CDR3 in amino acids: CASSFLRGRGNEQFF. CDR3 in DNA: TGTGCCAGCAGCTTCCTTCGGGGAAGGGGCAATGAGCAGTTCTTC.

CDR3 in amino acids: CASSATPGGLNEKLFF. CDR3 sequence (DNA): TGTGCCAGCAGTGCCACCCCGGGAGGGCTTAATGAAAAACTGTTTTTT. The genes are TRBV6-1 and TRBJ1-4, with D unresolved. The length of the CDR3 is 16 residues. Trimming removed 4 bases at V and 4 bases at J, with 16 bases between. Germline CDR1 MNHNS, CDR2 SASEGT.

Here the CDR3 DNA reads TGCAGCGCCGGGATATCCGAATCGTACACTGAAGCTTTCTTT. This translates into CSAGISESYTEAFF. The chain has TRBV29-1 and TRBJ1-1; D gene ambiguous. Trimming left V 7 bases short and J 3 bases short, with 18 bases between. The germline gives CDR1 SQVTM, CDR2 ANQGSEA. The CDR3 sequence is 14 residues long.

This clone was found a few times. This rearrangement joins TRBV2 to TRBJ2-2, with 8 nucleotides matching TRBD1. The trim removed 6 bases at V and 6 bases at J, leaving 3 bases unmatched. The CDR3 runs to 13 residues. Germline V gene data show CDR1 as SNHLY and CDR2 as FYNNEI. Written as DNA, the CDR3 is TGTGCCAGCAGGACAGGGGTAGCCGGGGAGCTGTTTTTT. This translates into CASRTGVAGELFF.

This clone was counted between two and nine times. The DNA for the CDR3 is TGTGCCAGTCAGTCTCAGAACACTGAAGCTTTCTTT. It codes for CASQSQNTEAFF. V and J are TRBV19 and TRBJ1-1; no definite D call. This CDR3 contains 12 residues. Trimming stripped 8 bases from V and 1 base from J, with 8 bases between. Germline V lookup: CDR1 LNHDA, CDR2 SQIVND (reference sequence).

The chain recombines TRBV15 with TRBJ2-4; D remains unclear. Germline-derived CDR1 and CDR2 are LNHNV and YYDKDF (reference sequence). CDR3 length: 13 amino acids. Trimming pared 1 base from V and 12 bases from J, leaving 13 bases between. The CDR3 DNA reads TGTGCCACCAGCAGAGCTGGCCCTACGGATCAGTACTTC. Its translation: CATSRAGPTDQYF.

This clone turned up a few times. The chain combines TRBV30 with TRBJ2-5; either TRBD1 or TRBD2 may fit D (5 bases each). The length of the CDR3 is 13 residues. Trimming removed 3 bases from V and 5 bases from J, with 13 bases in between. Germline assignment: CDR1 GTSNPN and CDR2 SVGIG (reference sequence). The CDR3 region has the DNA TGTGCCTGGAGCGGGAAGGGGCGTGAGACCCAGTACTTC. As protein: CAWSGKGRETQYF.

This sequence joins TRBV29-1 and TRBJ2-7; tentatively, D is TRBD1 or TRBD2 (5 bases each). Looked up from germline, CDR1 is SQVTM and CDR2 is ANQGSEA. The CDR3 has 15 amino acids. V was clipped by 5 bases and J by 3 bases, with 20 bases between them. This CDR3 is CSVRNGAPGLYEQYF. CDR3 DNA sequence: TGCAGCGTTCGGAACGGGGCCCCTGGACTCTACGAGCAGTACTTC.

The V and J genes are TRBV29-1 and TRBJ2-7; D is tentatively TRBD1 or TRBD2 (6 bases each). Trimming stripped 5 bases from V and 5 bases from J, with 16 bases between. The CDR3 length is 13 residues. CDR1 and CDR2 from the germline V gene are SQVTM and ANQGSEA. CDR3 loop: CSVTEGGRNEQYF. The CDR3 coding sequence is TGCAGCGTTACCGAGGGGGGTCGGAACGAGCAGTACTTC.

Turning to this clone: The junction shows a germline mismatch at one end, possibly a read error. This chain connects TRBV29-1 to TRBJ1-2, with D possibly matching TRBD1 (6 bases). Germline CDR1 reads SQVTM; CDR2 reads ANQGSEA. This CDR3 contains 12 residues. This chain's CDR3 is CSVEVADRRTHF. The CDR3 DNA follows: TGCAGCGTTGAAGTTGCGGACAGACGGACCCATTTC.

V gene TRBV29-1 combines with J gene TRBJ1-5, with D perhaps matching TRBD1 (6 bases). CDR3 length: 12 residues. CDR1 and CDR2 (germline): SQVTM, ANQGSEA. The germline V and J ends were trimmed by 4 bases and 6 bases, with 10 bases remaining between them. The CDR3 DNA reads as TGCAGCGTTGCAGGGGAAGGTCAGCCCCAGCATTTT. It codes for CSVAGEGQPQHF.

The genes are TRBV11-2 and TRBJ2-4; D remains ambiguous. The ends were cut back, 0 bases at V and 7 bases at J, with 7 bases in the middle. Per germline, CDR1 SGHAT and CDR2 FQNNGV. There are 13 residues in the CDR3. This CDR3 is CASSLDLLNIQYF. In DNA, the CDR3 is TGTGCCAGCAGCTTAGATCTGCTTAACATTCAGTACTTC.

This clone came up a few times. V is TRBV29-1 and J is TRBJ2-3, with 10 bases matching TRBD2. In germline, CDR1 is SQVTM, CDR2 ANQGSEA. The J segment lost 6 bases and the V segment lost 4 bases, leaving 13 bases of the junction unmatched. This CDR3 region has 16 residues. DNA of the CDR3: TGCAGCGTTGTAACTTCACTAGCGGGGAGAGCGGATACGCAGTATTTT. It specifies CSVVTSLAGRADTQYF.

The V and J genes are TRBV6-1 and TRBJ2-4; D possibly corresponds to TRBD1 (6 bases). Trimming took 2 bases from V and 7 from J, leaving 12 bases between them. Germline-derived CDR1 and CDR2 are MNHNS and SASEGT. The CDR3 covers 14 residues. CDR3 in DNA: TGTGCCAGCAGTGAACCAGGGACAAAGAACATTCAGTACTTC. This encodes CASSEPGTKNIQYF.

This clone showed up just a few times. The V call is TRBV19, the J call TRBJ1-2; 7 nucleotides line up with TRBD1. The CDR3 loop spans 13 amino acids. The germline CDR1 and CDR2 sequences are LNHDA and SQIVND (reference sequence). Trimming at V came to 10 bases and at J to 4 bases, leaving 9 bases not matched to a gene. The CDR3 spells CATNRGPLYGYTF. DNA of the CDR3: TGTGCCACCAACAGGGGCCCCCTCTATGGCTACACCTTC.

Many counts were recorded for this clone. Within the sample, other DNA sequences also encode this same CDR3. The V and J genes are TRBV15 and TRBJ1-5; the D is unclear. CDR3 length equals 15 residues. Between the trimmed V and J ends, which lost 0 bases and 2 bases, there was a span of 8 bases. Germline CDR1 reads LNHNV; CDR2 reads YYDKDF (reference sequence). CDR3 residues: CATSRDPGGNQPQHF. CDR3 sequence (DNA): TGTGCCACCAGCAGAGATCCAGGTGGCAATCAGCCCCAGCATTTT. Supplemented by reference TRBV15 and TRBJ1-5, the full variable domain reads DAMVIQNPRYQVTQFGKPVTLSCSQTLNHNVMYWYQQKSSQAPKLLFHYYDKDFNNEADTPDNFQSRRPNTSFCFLDIRSPGLGDTAMYLCATSRDPGGNQPQHFGDGTRLSIL.

The J gene is TRBJ1-3, the V gene TRBV30; D gene unclear. Germline CDR1 GTSNPN, CDR2 SVGIG (reference sequence). V was shortened by 4 bases and J by 4 bases, with 14 bases between the two germline ends. This CDR3 is built from 14 residues. The CDR3 DNA is TGTGCCTGGAAGTTGGGAGGGATAGGAAACACCATATATTTT. This sequence encodes CAWKLGGIGNTIYF. The full variable domain, rest sourced from reference TRBV30 and TRBJ1-3, is SQTIHQWPATLVQPVGSPLSLECTVEGTSNPNLYWYRQAAGRGLQLLFYSVGIGQISSEVPQNLSASRPQDRQFILSSKKLLLSDSGFYLCAWKLGGIGNTIYFGEGSWLTVV.

The rearrangement links TRBV18 to TRBJ2-5; no definite D call. The CDR3 has 14 residues. CDR1 and CDR2 (germline): KGHSH, LQKENI. V shed 0 bases and J shed 1 base, with 6 bases lying between them. CDR3 region: CASSPPTSQETQYF. For the CDR3, the DNA is TGTGCCAGCTCACCACCGACCTCCCAAGAGACCCAGTACTTC. The whole variable domain, filled in from reference TRBV18 and TRBJ2-5, reads NAGVMQNPRHLVRRRGQEARLRCSPMKGHSHVYWYRQLPEEGLKFMVYLQKENIIDESGMPKERFSAEFPKEGPSILRIQQVVRGDSAAYFCASSPPTSQETQYFGPGTRLLVL.